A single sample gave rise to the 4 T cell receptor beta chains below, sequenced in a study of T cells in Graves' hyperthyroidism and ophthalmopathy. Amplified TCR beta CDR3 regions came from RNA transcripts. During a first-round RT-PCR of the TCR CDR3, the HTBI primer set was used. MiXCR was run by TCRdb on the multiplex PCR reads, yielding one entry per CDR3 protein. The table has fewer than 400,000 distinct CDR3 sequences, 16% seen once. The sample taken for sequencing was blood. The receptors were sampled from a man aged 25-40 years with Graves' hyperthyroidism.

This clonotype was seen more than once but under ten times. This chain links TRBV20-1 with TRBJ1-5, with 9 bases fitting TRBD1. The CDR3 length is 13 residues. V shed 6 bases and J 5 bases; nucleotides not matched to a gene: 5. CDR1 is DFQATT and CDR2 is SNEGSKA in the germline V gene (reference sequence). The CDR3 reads CSAKRTGDQPQHF. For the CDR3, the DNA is TGCAGTGCCAAAAGGACAGGGGATCAGCCCCAGCATTTT.

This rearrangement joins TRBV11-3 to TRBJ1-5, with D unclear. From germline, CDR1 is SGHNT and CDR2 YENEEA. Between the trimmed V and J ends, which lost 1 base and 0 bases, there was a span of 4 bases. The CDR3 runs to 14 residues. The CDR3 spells CASSLVDSNQPQHF. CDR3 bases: TGTGCCAGCAGCTTAGTCGATAGCAATCAGCCCCAGCATTTT. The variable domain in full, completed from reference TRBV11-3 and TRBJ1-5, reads EAGVVQSPRYKIIEKKQPVAFWCNPISGHNTLYWYLQNLGQGPELLIRYENEEAVDDSQLPKDRFSAERLKGVDSTLKIQPAELGDSAVYLCASSLVDSNQPQHFGDGTRLSIL.

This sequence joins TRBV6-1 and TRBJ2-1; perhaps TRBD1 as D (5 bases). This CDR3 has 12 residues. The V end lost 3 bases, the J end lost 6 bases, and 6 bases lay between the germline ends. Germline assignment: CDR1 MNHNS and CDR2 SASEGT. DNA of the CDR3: TGTGCCAGCAGTGAGACAGTCAATGAGCAGTTCTTC. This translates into CASSETVNEQFF.

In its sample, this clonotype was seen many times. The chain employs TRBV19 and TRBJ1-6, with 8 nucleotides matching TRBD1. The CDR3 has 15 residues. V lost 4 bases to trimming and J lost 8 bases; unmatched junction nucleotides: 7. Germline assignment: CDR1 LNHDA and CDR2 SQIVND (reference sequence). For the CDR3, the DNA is TGTGCCAGTAGTACGACAGGGGCAGGGGATTCACCCCTCCACTTT. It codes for CASSTTGAGDSPLHF.